This paragraph reports one T cell receptor (beta chain). Its target is not known. With 60 Vbeta and 13 Jbeta primers, the PCR was carried out. Assay: immunoSEQ multiplex PCR; the TCRdb copy retains only in-frame clones and omits some. The sample has around 33,000 clones, around nine tenths seen once; the top ten hold about 2.5%. The CDR3 is 15 residues long. V lost 6 bases, J lost 0 bases, and 12 bases lay in between. Germline V gene sequence: CDR1 LNHDA, CDR2 SQIVND (reference sequence). The data derive from a study of cytomegalovirus exposure and HLA in healthy donors. The study, taken as a whole, reports: Later analysis placed DRB1 highest and HLA-C lowest in TCR association rates, which differed by HLA locus. Common viral pathogens seemed, in a later analysis, to connect with several of the most significant clusters.

Sequenced: PBMCs. The chain has TRBV19 and TRBJ2-1; D unresolved. The sequence was obtained from a woman between 18 and 29 years old in good health and CMV-seronegative. For the CDR3, the DNA is TGTGCCAGTAGGTGGCGGAGTAGCTCCTACAATGAGCAGTTCTTC. This encodes CASRWRSSSYNEQFF.